These 14 T cell receptor beta chains share one sample of origin, sequenced in a study of T cell responses to AZD1222 COVID-19 vaccine. The data were produced by immunoSEQ multiplex PCR, yet TCRdb's version contains in-frame clones alone and is incomplete. The sample consists of more than 80,000 clones, less than 95% of them appearing once. Sequenced material: peripheral blood, taken 28 days after the second AZD1222 dose. Receptors were obtained from an adult who received the AZD1222 COVID-19 vaccine.

The chain combines TRBV27 with TRBJ2-2; D gene ambiguous. Trimming left V 2 bases short and J 5 bases short, with 9 bases between. Germline V gene sequence: CDR1 MNHEY, CDR2 SMNVEV (reference sequence). This CDR3 comprises 14 residues. CDR3 DNA sequence: TGTGCCAGCAGTTTACAAGCGCGGACCGGGGAGCTGTTTTTT. Residues: CASSLQARTGELFF.

V gene TRBV28 combines with J gene TRBJ2-1, with 16 bases fitting TRBD2. The trim removed 8 bases at V and 5 bases at J, leaving 12 bases unmatched. This CDR3 has 18 residues. Germline V gives CDR1 MDHEN, CDR2 SYDVKM. CDR3 residues: CASWGLAGGPQTNNEQFF. The CDR3 nucleotides are TGTGCCAGCTGGGGACTAGCGGGAGGGCCGCAAACAAACAATGAGCAGTTCTTC.

The J gene is TRBJ2-2, the V gene TRBV4-3; 7 nucleotides line up with TRBD1. This CDR3 comprises 16 residues. In germline, CDR1 is LGHNA, CDR2 YSLEER. V shed 0 bases, J shed 5 bases, and the junction held 6 bases outside the gene matches. CDR3 DNA sequence: TGCGCCAGCAGCCAAGAAAAGGGACAGAGTACCGGGGAGCTGTTTTTT. The encoded protein is CASSQEKGQSTGELFF.

The CDR3: CASSLGPDTQYF. In DNA form, the CDR3 reads TGTGCCAGCAGCTTAGGGCCAGATACGCAGTATTTT. The genes are TRBV7-2 and TRBJ2-3, with D unclear. CDR3 length: 12 residues. Germline-derived CDR1 and CDR2 are SGHTA and FQGNSA. The ends were cut back, 1 base at V and 4 bases at J, with 3 bases in the middle.

The chain couples TRBV2 to TRBJ2-7; no definite D call. V was pared by 10 bases and J by 10 bases, with 17 bases between. CDR3 length equals 11 residues. Germline V gene sequence: CDR1 SNHLY, CDR2 FYNNEI. CDR3 coding DNA: TGTGCCACCCAGGCGGTTGAAGACCAGTACTTC. It codes for CATQAVEDQYF.

The chain carries TRBV29-1 and TRBJ2-7; unclear D gene. The germline V gene has CDR1 SQVTM and CDR2 ANQGSEA. The CDR3 totals 12 residues. Trimming pared 2 bases from V and 2 bases from J, leaving 7 bases between. CDR3 bases: TGCAGCGTTGAAATCCCTCCCTACGAGCAGTACTTC. It yields the protein CSVEIPPYEQYF.

The rearrangement uses TRBV19 and TRBJ2-3; no definite D call. Trimming shortened V by 7 bases and J by 3 bases, and 29 bases separated the two germline ends. Germline V gene sequence: CDR1 LNHDA, CDR2 SQIVND (reference sequence). This CDR3 comprises 19 residues. CDR3 residues: CASKVLRKDGRTWTDTQYF. The CDR3 nucleotides are TGTGCCAGTAAGGTCCTAAGAAAGGACGGCCGAACCTGGACAGATACGCAGTATTTT.

CDR3 protein: CASSFFNEQFF. The CDR3 DNA sequence: TGTGCCAGCAGTTTTTTCAATGAGCAGTTCTTC. The chain is built from TRBV28 and TRBJ2-1; D remains ambiguous. The CDR3 spans 11 residues. V lost 3 bases and J lost 6, with 3 bases in between. Germline V gene lookup returns CDR1 MDHEN and CDR2 SYDVKM.

Turning to this clone: The same CDR3 also results from other DNA sequences found in this sample. This chain links TRBV6-6 with TRBJ1-5; possibly TRBD1 for D (6 bases). The CDR3 extends over 14 amino acids. V lost 6 bases and J lost 3, with 12 bases in between. Per germline, CDR1 MNHNY and CDR2 SVGAGI (reference sequence). The CDR3 DNA follows: TGTGCCAGCAGACCCGGACAGACCAATCAGCCCCAGCATTTT. It specifies CASRPGQTNQPQHF.

The chain couples TRBV30 to TRBJ1-2, with 7 bases lining up with TRBD1. Trimming cost V 3 bases and J 8 bases; bases outside gene matches: 6. The CDR3 length is 12 residues. Germline values: CDR1 GTSNPN, CDR2 SVGIG (reference sequence). The CDR3 region has the DNA TGTGCCTGGAGCGGGTCAGGGGGAGGCTACACCTTC. It is translated as CAWSGSGGGYTF. The full variable domain, in which reference TRBV30 and TRBJ1-2 provide the parts outside the CDR3, is SQTIHQWPATLVQPVGSPLSLECTVEGTSNPNLYWYRQAAGRGLQLLFYSVGIGQISSEVPQNLSASRPQDRQFILSSKKLLLSDSGFYLCAWSGSGGGYTFGSGTRLTVV.

This chain links TRBV28 with TRBJ1-5; 11 positions match TRBD1. V lost 5 bases to trimming and J lost 7 bases; unmatched junction nucleotides: 7. The germline gives CDR1 MDHEN, CDR2 SYDVKM. The CDR3 is 15 amino acids. The CDR3 bases are TGTGCCAGCAGTCCCGGGACAGGGGGTCAGCAGCCCCAGCATTTT. It encodes CASSPGTGGQQPQHF.

The chain joins TRBV10-3 to TRBJ2-6; no definite D call. The CDR3 length is 15 residues. V was clipped by 4 bases and J by 0 bases, with 7 bases between them. Per germline, CDR1 ENHRY and CDR2 SYGVKD. CDR3 bases: TGTGCCATCAGTGCGGATTACTCTGGGGCCAACGTCCTGACTTTC. Translating it yields CAISADYSGANVLTF.

The V gene is TRBV28, the J gene TRBJ2-3; 9 bases are a match to TRBD2. In germline, CDR1 is MDHEN, CDR2 SYDVKM. V shed 8 bases, J shed 2 bases, and the junction held 5 bases outside the gene matches. CDR3 length: 14 amino acids. The CDR3 DNA is TGTGCCAGCCGGCCTAGCGGGGACACAGATACGCAGTATTTT. Translated: CASRPSGDTDTQYF.

The genes are TRBV30 and TRBJ2-2, with a weak D call TRBD2 (6 bases). The CDR3 is 15 residues long. Germline V gene data show CDR1 as GTSNPN and CDR2 as SVGIG (reference sequence). Deletions cut 6 bases from V and 4 bases from J, with 18 bases between. CDR3 bases: TGTGCCTGTCCAACCGGGAGCGAAGGCACCGGGGAGCTGTTTTTT. Translation: CACPTGSEGTGELFF.